This T cell receptor beta chain emerged from a study of sequential checkpoint blockade in melanoma. Study-wide context: Arm A got nivolumab then ipilimumab; arm B the reverse, 1:1. Each arm's sequence ended with maintenance nivolumab.

Unmatched junction bases numbered 10, after V lost 5 bases and J lost 7 bases. CDR3 length: 15 residues. Germline lookup yields CDR1 MDHEN and CDR2 SYDVKM. Treatment meaning: randomized to nivolumab then ipilimumab (arm A) or the reverse (arm B). DNA-damaging chemotherapy had not been given to any patient beforehand. From thawed PBMCs, live CD3+CD8+ cells negative for CD19 and CD56 were sorted. Sequencing used immunoSEQ multiplex PCR; TCRdb keeps in-frame clones, though not all of them. The table has approximately 17,000 clones, nearly 80% seen once. The clonotype originates from a human donor with melanoma. This specimen was CD8+ T cells sorted from blood (inferred from file names), taken from a patient given nivolumab and ipilimumab in sequence. This rearrangement joins TRBV28 to TRBJ2-7; TRBD2 matches at 11 bases. The CDR3 here is CASSPGLAGPWEQYF. The CDR3 DNA follows: TGTGCCAGCAGTCCCGGACTAGCGGGCCCCTGGGAGCAGTACTTC.